Listed below are T cell receptor beta chains from one sample, sequenced in a study of blood T cell repertoires in COVID-19. This table comes from immunoSEQ multiplex PCR, and its TCRdb copy is limited to in-frame clones, with some not included. Of roughly 160,000 clones in the sample, around nine tenths were seen once. Sequencing was carried out using peripheral blood. The receptors shown here come from a woman at least 80 years old with COVID-19, enrolled during active disease. CDR3s include the opening cysteine and the closing phenylalanine or tryptophan. Each record gives: D gene, V gene, clone size, J gene, CDR3 DNA, CDR3 protein. D genes are given only for firm matches. Expanded clones are given a class, and other clones once, few, many or no size at all.

TRBD2	TRBV28	-	TRBJ2-7	TGTGCCAGCACCCGCCCGGCGGGAGGGGGCTACGAGCAGTACTTC	CASTRPAGGGYEQYF
TRBD1	TRBV18	-	TRBJ1-5	TGTGCCAGCTCAGGACAGGGGGGGAGCAATCAGCCCCAGCATTTT	CASSGQGGSNQPQHF
TRBD2	TRBV13	-	TRBJ2-7	TGTGCCAGCAGCCTAGGAGGACTAGTTTCTTCCTACGAGCAGTACTTC	CASSLGGLVSSYEQYF
-	TRBV4-1	-	TRBJ2-7	TGCGCCAGCAGCCATGATACCGGGTACGAGCAGTACTTC	CASSHDTGYEQYF
TRBD2	TRBV28	-	TRBJ2-5	TGTGCCATCAACCGAGGGTTCTCAAGCGGGAGGGAAGAGACCCAGTACTTC	CAINRGFSSGREETQYF
-	TRBV15	-	TRBJ1-5	TGTGCCACCAGCAGAGAGGGGGGAAGTCAGCCCCAGCATTTT	CATSREGGSQPQHF
-	TRBV5-1	-	TRBJ1-4	TGCGCCAGCAGCTTGACAGGGCTGAATGAAAAACTGTTTTTT	CASSLTGLNEKLFF
TRBD2	TRBV7-2	-	TRBJ2-7	TGTGCCAGCAGCCCTCCGGGACTAAACTCGGCCGAGCAGTACTTC	CASSPPGLNSAEQYF
-	TRBV4-2	few	TRBJ1-1	TGTGCCAGCAGCCCACAACCCCTGGGACAAGAAAACACTGAAGCTTTCTTT	CASSPQPLGQENTEAFF
-	TRBV10-3	-	TRBJ2-7	TGTGCCATCAGTCCTACAGGTTTAAGCTCCTACGAGCAGTACTTC	CAISPTGLSSYEQYF
-	TRBV4-3	-	TRBJ2-2	TGCGCCAGCAGCCAAGATTTGGGGCCAGGGAACACCGGGGAGCTGTTTTTT	CASSQDLGPGNTGELFF
TRBD2	TRBV25-1	-	TRBJ2-3	TGTGCCAGCAGTGAATCCGGGAGGCCCACAGATACGCAGTATTTT	CASSESGRPTDTQYF
TRBD1	TRBV28	-	TRBJ1-6	TGTGCCAGCAGCCTACCGACAGGGCTTTCACCCCTCCACTTT	CASSLPTGLSPLHF
TRBD2	TRBV2	-	TRBJ2-1	TGTGCCAGCAGTGGACCTCAACTAGCGGGAGTACCCAATGAGCAGTTCTTC	CASSGPQLAGVPNEQFF
TRBD2	TRBV9	-	TRBJ2-7	TGTGCCAGCAGCGTAGAAGGTAGCGGGAGCGACGAGCAGTACTTC	CASSVEGSGSDEQYF
TRBD1	TRBV11-2	-	TRBJ2-7	TGTGCCAGCAGCCACCGACAGGGGGACTCTGAGCAGTACTTC	CASSHRQGDSEQYF
TRBD1	TRBV5-4	-	TRBJ1-6	TGTGCCAGCAGCTCCGGGACAGGGGATAATTCACCCCTCCACTTT	CASSSGTGDNSPLHF
-	TRBV7-8	-	TRBJ2-3	TGTGCCAGCAGCCAGGCAGGGAGGTTAGCAGATACGCAGTATTTT	CASSQAGRLADTQYF
-	TRBV7-8	-	TRBJ1-3	TGTGCCAGCAGCTTTCGGTCGGGGGGACGAATCTCTGGAAACACCATATATTTT	CASSFRSGGRISGNTIYF
TRBD1	TRBV27	few	TRBJ1-1	TGTGCCAGCAGCAGGGGGCAACTGGACACTGAAGCTTTCTTT	CASSRGQLDTEAFF
TRBD2	TRBV10-2	few	TRBJ2-3	TGCGCCAGCAGCTTTAGCGGGAGGGCCAGTACGCAGTATTTT	CASSFSGRASTQYF
TRBD1	TRBV24-1	-	TRBJ1-2	TGTGCCACCGGGGACAGTTTGGGCTATGGCTACACCTTC	CATGDSLGYGYTF
-	TRBV6-5	-	TRBJ2-1	TGTGCCAGCAGTACAGTTCACAATGAGCAGTTCTTC	CASSTVHNEQFF
-	TRBV27	-	TRBJ1-5	TGTGCCAGCAGTTTCGGGATCCGTCAGCCCCAGCATTTT	CASSFGIRQPQHF
-	TRBV18	-	TRBJ2-7	TGTGCCAGCTCACCGGATCTTACTAGAAGTCTCAACGAGCAGTACTTC	CASSPDLTRSLNEQYF
-	TRBV6-2/TRBV6-3	-	TRBJ1-5	TGTGCCAGCAGTTACTCGATTGGCGGACAGCAACATAGCAATCAGCCCCAGCATTTT	CASSYSIGGQQHSNQPQHF
TRBD1	TRBV7-3	few	TRBJ1-2	TGTGCCAGCAGCTCGACTGGACAGGGGCTATGGACCTTC	CASSSTGQGLWTF
-	TRBV5-4	-	TRBJ2-3	TGTGCCAGCAGCTTGGGGCAGGGAAGCACAGATACGCAGTATTTT	CASSLGQGSTDTQYF
TRBD2	TRBV2	-	TRBJ2-3	TGTGCCAGCCGGGAGGTGGGCTCTAGCACAGATACGCAGTATTTT	CASREVGSSTDTQYF
-	TRBV19	-	TRBJ1-1	TGTGCCAGTAGTATAACAGGCGGCGGTCGTGGAGCTTTCTTT	CASSITGGGRGAFF
-	TRBV28	-	TRBJ2-7	TGTGCCAGCAGGTCCCACAGGGAAGGTTGGGAGCAGTACTTC	CASRSHREGWEQYF
-	TRBV2	few	TRBJ1-5	TGTGCCAGCAGTGAACCCGGCAGGCATCAGCCCCAGCATTTT	CASSEPGRHQPQHF
-	TRBV10-3	once	TRBJ2-5	TGTGCCATCAGTGAGTCAGCCCAGGCACAAGAGACCCAGTACTTC	CAISESAQAQETQYF
-	TRBV15	-	TRBJ1-2	TGTGCCACCAGCAGACCCGAGGTACGATCCGACTATGGCTACACCTTC	CATSRPEVRSDYGYTF
-	TRBV19	-	TRBJ2-3	TGTGCCAGTAGTATCATGGGCAGGGGCACAGATACGCAGTATTTT	CASSIMGRGTDTQYF
TRBD1	TRBV4-2	-	TRBJ1-2	TGTGCCAGCAGCCAAGAGACAGGGGATGGCTACACCTTC	CASSQETGDGYTF
-	TRBV3-1/TRBV3-2	-	TRBJ2-7	TGTGCCAGCAGCCAAGATCCAAAATCCTACGAGCAGTACTTC	CASSQDPKSYEQYF
-	TRBV9	-	TRBJ2-2	TGTGCCAGCAGCCAAGGACTGAACACCGGGGAGCTGTTTTTT	CASSQGLNTGELFF
TRBD2	TRBV27	-	TRBJ2-1	TGTGCCAGCAGTTTCGGGACTAGCGGCTACAATGAGCAGTTCTTC	CASSFGTSGYNEQFF
-	TRBV14	-	TRBJ2-4	TGTGCCAGCAGCCCCCACGGGTTAGCCAAAAACATTCAGTACTTC	CASSPHGLAKNIQYF
-	TRBV11-1	once	TRBJ1-1	TGTGCCAGCAGCTTAGACAGGGCGGTCACTGAAGCTTTCTTT	CASSLDRAVTEAFF
TRBD1	TRBV19	few	TRBJ1-5	TGTGCCAGTAGTGCCCCCGGGGGACCGACAGGGTTGGCGCCCCAGCATTTT	CASSAPGGPTGLAPQHF
-	TRBV7-9	-	TRBJ2-7	TGTGCCAGCAGCTTAGGGTCAGGGTTGAAAATCCCCGAGCAGTACTTC	CASSLGSGLKIPEQYF
TRBD2	TRBV5-4	-	TRBJ2-3	TGTGCCAGCAGCTTGGCTGCGCGGGAGGGTTTGGATACGCAGTATTTT	CASSLAAREGLDTQYF
-	TRBV3-1/TRBV3-2	once	TRBJ2-7	TGTGCCAGCAGCCCGCGGCAGGGAGGTATCTACGAGCAGTACTTC	CASSPRQGGIYEQYF
-	TRBV4-3	-	TRBJ2-2	TGCGCCAGCAGCCAAGACCACAATAGCGGCGGCCTCGGGGAGCTGTTTTTT	CASSQDHNSGGLGELFF
TRBD1	TRBV5-5	-	TRBJ2-7	TGTGCCAGCAGCCGAGGGACAGACTACGAGCAGTACTTC	CASSRGTDYEQYF
-	TRBV27	-	TRBJ1-5	TGTGCCAGCAGTTTAAACAGGTATCAGCCCCAGCATTTT	CASSLNRYQPQHF
-	TRBV7-8	-	TRBJ2-7	TGTGCCAGCAGCCTCTCGGAGGGACAGCCGTACTTC	CASSLSEGQPYF
TRBD1	TRBV27	-	TRBJ1-2	TGTGCCAGCACCTTCACAGGGGGCGCGATGAGCTACACCTTC	CASTFTGGAMSYTF
-	TRBV11-2	-	TRBJ2-7	TGTGCCAGCAGCTTAAGCAGGGCAGGAGAGCAGTACTTC	CASSLSRAGEQYF